Described below is a single TCR beta chain sequence and its context. Its specificity is unknown. From the germline J gene comes the end of the CDR3, since the read stops 3 residues before it. The data were taken from a study of Tregs in tolerant kidney transplant recipients. The data were produced by immunoSEQ multiplex PCR, yet TCRdb's version contains in-frame clones alone and is incomplete. The sample table includes some 30,000 clones. The nonmyeloablative bone marrow transplants came from related graft donors, with transient mixed chimerism. Thawed PBMCs were FACS-sorted into unstimulated CD4+CD25+CD127- regulatory T cells, CD4+CD25- non-regulatory cells, CD4 and CD8 cells. Overall study results and limits: Antigen-driven expansion was suggested because donor-specific Tregs expanded more than all Tregs in tolerant patients. Some patients' samples used different primers over time, so nucleotide sequences weren't comparable. Biological reproducibility was not directly addressed, but technical replication error appeared minimal.

Germline V CDR1 and CDR2: SEHNR, FQNEAQ (reference sequence). V was clipped by 5 bases and J by 2 bases; unmatched bases: 4. The CDR3 sequence is 15 residues long. The receptor was derived from a human patient who received a combined kidney and bone marrow transplant. The graft donor may have contributed some T cells. The starting material was CD4+ T cells from blood (PBMCs), obtained 24 months after the transplant. V and J are TRBV7-9 and TRBJ2-1; 9 bases map to TRBD2. CDR3 in amino acids: CASSISGSAYNEQFF. The sequenced CDR3 bases are TGTGCCAGCAGCATTAGCGGGAGCGCCTACAATGAG.